The T cell receptor beta chain described here comes from a study of molecular identifiers for immune sequencing clone quantification. V was clipped by 4 bases and J by 4 bases, with 18 bases between them. Germline lookup yields CDR1 MNHEY and CDR2 SVGAGI. The CDR3 spans 16 residues. TCRdb passed the PCR reads through MiXCR, listing each CDR3 protein once. The table includes about 640,000 distinct CDR3 sequences, 20% detected once. Concerning this clonotype itself: A read error may explain this, as a much larger clone is one base away.

The source material was naive CD8+ T cells from blood, with Jurkat cell RNA spiked in. Described subset: FACS-sorted CD8+CD4-CCR7+CD45RA+ naive T cells. This chain links TRBV6-5 with TRBJ2-3; D gene unclear. The TCR sequence derives from a human donor in good health. Some libraries in this study had Jurkat cell RNA spiked in. This chain's CDR3 is CASSSQTHPNADTQYF. The CDR3 region has the DNA TGTGCCAGCAGTTCACAGACCCACCCGAACGCAGATACGCAGTATTTT.